The rows below give T cell receptor beta chains drawn from one sample of a study of T cell responses to AZD1222 COVID-19 vaccine. Profiled with immunoSEQ multiplex PCR; TCRdb holds only in-frame clones, not every one. In the table there are hundreds of thousands of clones, approximately 94% of which are singletons. The sample in question was peripheral blood, obtained on day 0 of MenACWY control vaccination. These receptors were collected from an adult in good health. Each CDR3 is given with its conserved first and last residue. A D gene is named only where the DNA matches it firmly. Clone size appears in some rows only: once, few, many, or a class for an expanded clone.

size: NA; V: TRBV28; J: TRBJ1-3; D: TRBD1; DNA: TGTGCCAGCAGTTTTTCAGGGGGTCGGCAGGGGAGCTCTGGAAACACCATATATTTT; CDR3: CASSFSGGRQGSSGNTIYF
size: many; V: TRBV6-5; J: TRBJ2-7; D: NA; DNA: TGTGCCAGCAAAAAGACAGCAGCCTACGAGCAGTACTTC; CDR3: CASKKTAAYEQYF
size: NA; V: TRBV7-9; J: TRBJ2-7; D: NA; DNA: TGTGCCAGCAGCTTAGGGGAGCCCGGCTACGAGCAGTACTTC; CDR3: CASSLGEPGYEQYF
size: NA; V: TRBV19; J: TRBJ1-1; D: NA; DNA: TGTGCCAGTAGTGGCGGACGCTCGAACACTGAAGCTTTCTTT; CDR3: CASSGGRSNTEAFF
size: NA; V: TRBV30; J: TRBJ1-6; D: NA; DNA: TGTGCCTGTTCCCTGGCGGGAATTTATAATTCACCCCTCCACTTT; CDR3: CACSLAGIYNSPLHF
size: once; V: TRBV6-5; J: TRBJ2-1; D: NA; DNA: TGTGCCAGCAGTTACTCCCAGACAGGTCGGCAGTTCTTC; CDR3: CASSYSQTGRQFF
size: NA; V: TRBV4-3; J: TRBJ1-6; D: TRBD1; DNA: TGCGCCAGCAGCCAGACAGGGGGATCACCCCTCCACTTT; CDR3: CASSQTGGSPLHF
size: NA; V: TRBV7-8; J: TRBJ2-5; D: NA; DNA: TGTGCCAGCAGCCTCATCCAGGAGACCCAGTACTTC; CDR3: CASSLIQETQYF
size: NA; V: TRBV5-1; J: TRBJ2-7; D: NA; DNA: TGCGCCAGCAGCTCAGAGGGTGTCTCCTACGAGCAGTACTTC; CDR3: CASSSEGVSYEQYF
size: NA; V: TRBV3-1/TRBV3-2; J: TRBJ1-6; D: NA; DNA: TGTGCCAGCACCCGTGTAGGCTTGAATTCACCCCTCCACTTT; CDR3: CASTRVGLNSPLHF
size: NA; V: TRBV18; J: TRBJ1-2; D: NA; DNA: TGTGCCAGCTCGCCTGACCGTTCCTATGGCTACACCTTC; CDR3: CASSPDRSYGYTF
size: NA; V: TRBV19; J: TRBJ2-6; D: NA; DNA: TGTGCCAGTAGTGCCTCCGGGACCGCTGGGGCCAACGTCCTGACTTTC; CDR3: CASSASGTAGANVLTF
size: NA; V: TRBV7-2; J: TRBJ1-3; D: NA; DNA: TGTGCCAGCAGCCAGGATCCAGGGAGCTCTGGAAACACCATATATTTT; CDR3: CASSQDPGSSGNTIYF
size: NA; V: TRBV7-9; J: TRBJ2-5; D: TRBD2; DNA: TGTGCCAGCAGCTTAGAAGCGGGGGGGCTAGAGACCCAGTACTTC; CDR3: CASSLEAGGLETQYF
size: NA; V: TRBV28; J: TRBJ2-7; D: NA; DNA: TGTGCCAGCACTCTAGGGGGGGCCGGGATCAGCGAGCAGTACTTC; CDR3: CASTLGGAGISEQYF
size: NA; V: TRBV7-6; J: TRBJ2-1; D: TRBD1; DNA: TGTGCCAGCAGCTCGAGAGGGGGCTCCTCCTACAATGAGCAGTTCTTC; CDR3: CASSSRGGSSYNEQFF
size: once; V: TRBV7-2; J: TRBJ2-3; D: NA; DNA: TGTGCCAGCAGCCGACAGAGCACAGATACGCAGTATTTT; CDR3: CASSRQSTDTQYF
size: NA; V: TRBV5-1; J: TRBJ1-2; D: NA; DNA: TGCGCCAGCAGCTCCAAAAACGGGGGCAGCTTAGGCGGCTACACCTTC; CDR3: CASSSKNGGSLGGYTF
size: once; V: TRBV4-2; J: TRBJ1-1; D: NA; DNA: TGTGCCAGCAGCCAAGACTTTCCACCGGGCCTGAGAGGTGCGGCTTTCTTT; CDR3: CASSQDFPPGLRGAAFF
size: once; V: TRBV18; J: TRBJ1-2; D: TRBD1; DNA: TGTGCCAGCTCACCAGGGGACAGGAGTCGCTATGGCTACACCTTC; CDR3: CASSPGDRSRYGYTF
size: NA; V: TRBV18; J: TRBJ1-3; D: NA; DNA: TGTGCCAGCTCACCGATCGGGACGGCGGACTCTGGAAACACCATATATTTT; CDR3: CASSPIGTADSGNTIYF
size: once; V: TRBV7-2; J: TRBJ1-3; D: NA; DNA: TGTGCCAGCAGCCCCGACGCTGGGGTGAGAGGAAACACCATATATTTT; CDR3: CASSPDAGVRGNTIYF
size: NA; V: TRBV7-2; J: TRBJ1-1; D: TRBD1; DNA: TGTGCCAGCAGCTTCGGACAGGGCGGAAGGTCTGAAGCTTTCTTT; CDR3: CASSFGQGGRSEAFF
size: NA; V: TRBV7-2; J: TRBJ1-5; D: NA; DNA: TGTGCCAGCAGCGTCGACAGGTCCCCCAATCAGCCCCAGCATTTT; CDR3: CASSVDRSPNQPQHF
size: NA; V: TRBV24-1; J: TRBJ2-5; D: TRBD1; DNA: TGTGCCACCAGTGACACCGGGACAGGGGTAGAGACCCAGTACTTC; CDR3: CATSDTGTGVETQYF
size: NA; V: TRBV5-4; J: TRBJ1-6; D: NA; DNA: TGTGCCACCCAGGGGCGTTCCTATAATTCACCCCTCCACTTT; CDR3: CATQGRSYNSPLHF
size: NA; V: TRBV3-1/TRBV3-2; J: TRBJ1-4; D: NA; DNA: TGTGCCAGCAGCCAAGAGGAGGGGGAAAAACTGTTTTTT; CDR3: CASSQEEGEKLFF
size: few; V: TRBV4-1; J: TRBJ1-4; D: TRBD1; DNA: TGCGCCAGCAGCCAAGCCTTAGGACAGGAAAGTAAAGAAAAACTGTTTTTT; CDR3: CASSQALGQESKEKLFF
size: NA; V: TRBV18; J: TRBJ2-1; D: NA; DNA: TGTGCCAGCTCACCATTAGGAGGGGGCTACTACAATGAGCAGTTCTTC; CDR3: CASSPLGGGYYNEQFF
size: few; V: TRBV11-2; J: TRBJ2-3; D: NA; DNA: TGTGCCAGCAGCTACTTAGCTCGCGTATCTAGCACAGATACGCAGTATTTT; CDR3: CASSYLARVSSTDTQYF
size: NA; V: TRBV5-5; J: TRBJ1-2; D: NA; DNA: TGTGCCAGCAGCGCCTTGGTGAACTATGGCTACACCTTC; CDR3: CASSALVNYGYTF
size: NA; V: TRBV6-5; J: TRBJ1-1; D: TRBD1; DNA: TGTGCCAGCAGTTACGGATACAGGGGTTTGAACACTGAAGCTTTCTTT; CDR3: CASSYGYRGLNTEAFF
size: once; V: TRBV30; J: TRBJ1-4; D: TRBD1; DNA: TGTGCCTGGAGGCCCCCGGGACAGGGAAGTGAAAAACTGTTTTTT; CDR3: CAWRPPGQGSEKLFF
size: NA; V: TRBV5-4; J: TRBJ2-3; D: TRBD2; DNA: TGTGCCAGCGGCCGGGGGGGTGGCACAGATACGCAGTATTTT; CDR3: CASGRGGGTDTQYF
size: NA; V: TRBV30; J: TRBJ1-6; D: NA; DNA: TGTGCCTGGAGCCTTTCAGGGGCCGGTAATTCACCCCTCCACTTT; CDR3: CAWSLSGAGNSPLHF
size: NA; V: TRBV28; J: TRBJ1-1; D: NA; DNA: TGTGCCAGCAGGACCCCCCCGGGGGGGACTGAAGCTTTCTTT; CDR3: CASRTPPGGTEAFF
size: NA; V: TRBV5-4; J: TRBJ1-4; D: NA; DNA: TGTGCCACCAAAACAGGGCCTGCAACTAATGAAAAACTGTTTTTT; CDR3: CATKTGPATNEKLFF
size: NA; V: TRBV7-9; J: TRBJ2-2; D: NA; DNA: TGTGCCAGCAGCTTAGGGGCAGGGGCCACCGGGGAGCTGTTTTTT; CDR3: CASSLGAGATGELFF
size: NA; V: TRBV6-5; J: TRBJ2-4; D: NA; DNA: TGTGCCAGCAGTTACCGGTTGGGTTCTCTTCAGTACTTC; CDR3: CASSYRLGSLQYF
size: once; V: TRBV11-3; J: TRBJ1-3; D: NA; DNA: TGTGCCAGCAGCTCTGCTGGAAACACCATATATTTT; CDR3: CASSSAGNTIYF
size: NA; V: TRBV19; J: TRBJ2-2; D: NA; DNA: TGTGCCAGTAGTGTAGCCGGGATCTTGACCGGGGAGCTGTTTTTT; CDR3: CASSVAGILTGELFF
size: once; V: TRBV7-3; J: TRBJ1-2; D: NA; DNA: TGTGCCAGCAGCCAGGGGTCCGGGGTCGACTATGGCTACACCTTC; CDR3: CASSQGSGVDYGYTF
size: NA; V: TRBV7-2; J: TRBJ1-1; D: NA; DNA: TGTGCCAGCAGCCCTTTTGGGCAGGGCACTGAAGCTTTCTTT; CDR3: CASSPFGQGTEAFF
size: NA; V: TRBV19; J: TRBJ1-2; D: NA; DNA: TGTGCCAGTAGTATACAGGACCCTCGCAACTATGGCTACACCTTC; CDR3: CASSIQDPRNYGYTF
size: NA; V: TRBV6-5; J: TRBJ1-2; D: NA; DNA: TGTGCCAGCAGCATTAGACAGGAGGACTATGGCTACACCTTC; CDR3: CASSIRQEDYGYTF
size: NA; V: TRBV2; J: TRBJ2-7; D: NA; DNA: TGTGCCAGCAGTCCTTCCTGGACCATCTACGAGCAGTACTTC; CDR3: CASSPSWTIYEQYF
size: NA; V: TRBV6-5; J: TRBJ1-6; D: TRBD1; DNA: TGTGCCAGCAGTTACATGGACAGGGGTGGTTCACCCCTCCACTTT; CDR3: CASSYMDRGGSPLHF
size: NA; V: TRBV6-5; J: TRBJ1-1; D: NA; DNA: TGTGCGGAGGGGGGAAACACTGAAGCTTTCTTT; CDR3: CAEGGNTEAFF
size: NA; V: TRBV18; J: TRBJ1-2; D: NA; DNA: TGTGCCAGCTCACCACGGACGGAGGCCGCTAACTATGGCTACACCTTC; CDR3: CASSPRTEAANYGYTF
size: NA; V: TRBV7-3; J: TRBJ1-1; D: TRBD1; DNA: TGTGCCAGCAGCACCATTCTAGGGGGCAGGACTGAAGCTTTCTTT; CDR3: CASSTILGGRTEAFF
size: NA; V: TRBV19; J: TRBJ1-6; D: TRBD1; DNA: TGTGCCAGTAGTACGCTCGACGGACAGGTTAATTCACCCCTCCACTTT; CDR3: CASSTLDGQVNSPLHF
size: NA; V: TRBV11-2; J: TRBJ1-2; D: NA; DNA: TGTGCCAGCAGGGCTTACGGACAAACCGACTATGGCTACACCTTC; CDR3: CASRAYGQTDYGYTF
size: NA; V: TRBV6-5; J: TRBJ2-5; D: NA; DNA: TGTGCCAGCAACGTCCTGGAGACCCAGTACTTC; CDR3: CASNVLETQYF
size: NA; V: TRBV7-3; J: TRBJ1-2; D: NA; DNA: TGTGCCAGCAGCTTAAACGGCGGCTATGGCTACACCTTC; CDR3: CASSLNGGYGYTF
size: NA; V: TRBV5-1; J: TRBJ1-6; D: NA; DNA: TGCGCCAGCAGCCCGGGTTGGGGGAAGAATAATTCACCCCTCCACTTT; CDR3: CASSPGWGKNNSPLHF